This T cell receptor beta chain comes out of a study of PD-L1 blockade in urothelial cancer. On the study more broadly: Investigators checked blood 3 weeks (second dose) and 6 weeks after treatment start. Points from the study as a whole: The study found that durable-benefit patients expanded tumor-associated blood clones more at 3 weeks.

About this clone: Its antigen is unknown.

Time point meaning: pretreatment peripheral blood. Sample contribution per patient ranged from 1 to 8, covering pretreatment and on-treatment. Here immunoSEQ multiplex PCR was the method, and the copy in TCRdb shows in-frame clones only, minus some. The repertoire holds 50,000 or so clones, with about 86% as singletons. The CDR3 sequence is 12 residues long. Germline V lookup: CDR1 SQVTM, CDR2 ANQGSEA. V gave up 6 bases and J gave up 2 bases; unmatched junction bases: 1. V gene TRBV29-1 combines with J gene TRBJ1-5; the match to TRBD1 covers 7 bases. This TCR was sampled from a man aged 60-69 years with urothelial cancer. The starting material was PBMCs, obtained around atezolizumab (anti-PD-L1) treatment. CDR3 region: CSVGTGNQPQHF. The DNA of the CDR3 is TGCAGCGTAGGGACAGGCAATCAGCCCCAGCATTTT.